These 16 T cell receptor beta chains came from one sample sequenced in a study of T cell responses to AZD1222 COVID-19 vaccine. Profiled with immunoSEQ multiplex PCR; TCRdb holds only in-frame clones, not every one. The sample yields approximately 120,000 clones, around 92% seen once. The sequencing here drew on peripheral blood, taken on day 0 of AZD1222 vaccination. Receptor source: an adult in good health.

The chain links TRBV6-5 to TRBJ2-7, with 15 bases matching TRBD2. The length of the CDR3 is 14 residues. Germline V lookup: CDR1 MNHEY, CDR2 SVGAGI. V was clipped by 5 bases and J by 6 bases; unmatched bases: 2. The chain's CDR3 is CASSPGLAGGEQYF. The CDR3 DNA follows: TGTGCCAGCAGTCCGGGACTAGCGGGAGGCGAGCAGTACTTC.

V gene TRBV10-3 combines with J gene TRBJ2-2, with a possible D match to TRBD1 (6 bases). The CDR3 loop spans 14 amino acids. The germline V and J ends were trimmed by 0 bases and 5 bases, with 7 bases remaining between them. Germline CDR1 is ENHRY and CDR2 is SYGVKD. CDR3 in amino acids: CAISESTGTGELFF. In DNA, the CDR3 is TGTGCCATCAGTGAGTCGACAGGAACCGGGGAGCTGTTTTTT.

The chain links TRBV7-9 to TRBJ2-5; D is uncertain. Germline CDR1 SEHNR, CDR2 FQNEAQ (reference sequence). V gave up 5 bases and J gave up 5 bases, with 15 bases separating them. The CDR3 is 14 residues long. In DNA form, the CDR3 reads TGTGCCAGCAGCGCCACCCCGGTGTCGGAGACCCAGTACTTC. Translated, it gives CASSATPVSETQYF.

The gene calls are TRBV2 and TRBJ2-7; 9 bases map to TRBD1. Germline values: CDR1 SNHLY, CDR2 FYNNEI. After removal of 6 bases from V and 6 bases from J, the junction contained 6 bases not matched to a gene. There are 13 residues in the CDR3. CDR3 sequence: CASRGTGLVEQYF. The DNA for the CDR3 is TGTGCCAGCAGGGGGACAGGGCTAGTCGAGCAGTACTTC.

This clone has just one count. At one boundary the junction diverges from the germline segment, which might be a read error. V is TRBV3-1 (or the pseudogene TRBV3-2) and J is TRBJ1-4; unclear D gene. The CDR3 contains 8 residues. CDR1 LGHDT and CDR2 YNNKEL come from the germline V gene (reference sequence). Here the CDR3 reads CASTLIPF. The CDR3 DNA reads as TGTGCCAGCACCCTGATCCCTTTT.

The rearrangement uses TRBV7-6 and TRBJ1-5; D is uncertain. The CDR3 is made up of 13 amino acids. With 5 bases removed from V and 1 base from J, the gap between germline ends came to 6 bases. Per germline, CDR1 SGHVS and CDR2 FNYEAQ. CDR3 in amino acids: CASSRRSNQPQHF. In nucleotides, the CDR3 is TGTGCCAGCAGCAGACGGAGCAATCAGCCCCAGCATTTT.

The chain has TRBV9 and TRBJ2-6; D is undetermined. Trimming took off 0 bases at V and 1 base at J, with 5 bases between the two ends. This CDR3 spans 15 amino acids. Germline V lookup: CDR1 SGDLS, CDR2 YYNGEE. The CDR3 loop reads CASSVAGSGANVLTF. For the CDR3, the DNA is TGTGCCAGCAGCGTAGCAGGTTCTGGGGCCAACGTCCTGACTTTC.

This clone was counted only a few times. The V and J genes are TRBV4-1 and TRBJ1-5; D is uncertain. Trimming left V 0 bases short and J 2 bases short, with 5 bases between. The CDR3 consists of 14 residues. CDR1 MGHRA and CDR2 YSYEKL come from the germline V gene. This CDR3 reads CASSQDRGNQPQHF. DNA of the CDR3: TGCGCCAGCAGCCAAGATCGGGGCAATCAGCCCCAGCATTTT.

The chain combines TRBV5-3 with TRBJ2-7; D is unclear. TRBV5-3 carries the ORF label, with uncertain function. The CDR3 is 11 residues long. Deletions cut 0 bases from V and 5 bases from J, with 3 bases between. For the CDR3, the DNA is TGTGCCAGAAGCTTGGTAGACGAGCAGTACTTC. As protein: CARSLVDEQYF.

This clone has a single count. V is TRBV9 and J is TRBJ2-5; D is possibly TRBD1 (6 bases). The CDR3 extends over 13 amino acids. V was pared by 0 bases and J by 3 bases, with 6 bases between. CDR1 is SGDLS and CDR2 is YYNGEE in the germline V gene. The CDR3 protein is CASSVDREETQYF. The CDR3 DNA reads as TGTGCCAGCAGCGTAGACAGGGAAGAGACCCAGTACTTC.

This clone has just a few counts. The V call is TRBV7-8, the J call TRBJ1-1, with D possibly matching TRBD1 (5 bases). The germline V gene encodes CDR1 SGHVS and CDR2 FQNEAQ. Trimming took off 5 bases at V and 11 bases at J, with 12 bases between the two ends. The CDR3 has 11 residues. CDR3 DNA: TGTGCCAGCAGCCAGGGTTGGGGGGCTTTCTTT. Encoded protein: CASSQGWGAFF.

This chain connects TRBV10-3 to TRBJ2-1, with 7 positions matching TRBD2. Per the germline V gene, CDR1 is ENHRY and CDR2 is SYGVKD. The junction had 11 bases not matched to a gene; V was cut back by 0 bases and J by 9 bases. The CDR3 covers 16 residues. CDR3 bases: TGTGCCATCAGTGAGTCGAGCGGGGCTGATTCTGGTGAGCAGTTCTTC. Amino acid sequence: CAISESSGADSGEQFF.

The chain combines TRBV28 with TRBJ1-3, with D unclear. The CDR3 loop spans 14 amino acids. Deletions cut 2 bases from V and 4 bases from J, with 9 bases between. The germline gives CDR1 MDHEN, CDR2 SYDVKM. This chain's CDR3 is CASSLRVSGNTIYF. CDR3 in DNA: TGTGCCAGCAGTTTAAGGGTCTCCGGAAACACCATATATTTT.

The rearrangement links TRBV27 to TRBJ2-5, with D unresolved. CDR3 length: 13 amino acids. CDR1 is MNHEY, CDR2 SMNVEV, per germline (reference sequence). V was clipped by 2 bases and J by 5 bases, with 9 bases between them. The CDR3 reads CASSLVASETQYF. CDR3 nucleotides: TGTGCCAGCAGTTTAGTCGCAAGTGAGACCCAGTACTTC.

The genes are TRBV9 and TRBJ2-2; D might be TRBD1 (5 bases). Germline V CDR1 and CDR2: SGDLS, YYNGEE. The CDR3 totals 14 residues. V lost 3 bases and J lost 13, with 19 bases in between. The CDR3 loop is CASSAPGQGLGLFF. In DNA, the CDR3 is TGTGCCAGCAGCGCCCCCGGTCAGGGTTTAGGGCTGTTTTTT.

The rearrangement joins TRBV9 to TRBJ1-5; D not resolved. Germline V CDR1 and CDR2: SGDLS, YYNGEE. The ends were cut back, 0 bases at V and 6 bases at J, with 13 bases in the middle. The CDR3 extends over 15 amino acids. The CDR3 reads CASSVEGIGSQPQHF. The CDR3 coding sequence is TGTGCCAGCAGCGTAGAGGGCATAGGGAGTCAGCCCCAGCATTTT.